This entry features one T cell receptor (beta chain) sequence. The sample holds other DNA sequences that translate to the same CDR3. This specimen comes from a study of shared clonotypes between healthy human individuals. Method: immunoSEQ multiplex PCR; TCRdb's copy keeps in-frame clones and lacks some. The sample includes 2 million or so clones, about 95% of them seen just once. CD45RO negativity and positive selection for CCR7 defined naive CD8 cells, a population that excluded terminally differentiated effector memory CD45RA+ cells. This CDR3 contains 13 residues. Looked up from germline, CDR1 is MGHRA and CDR2 is YSYEKL. V trimming: 2 bases; J trimming: 7 bases; junction bases outside the gene matches: 1.

The sequence was obtained from a man aged 18 to 30 in good health. Sequenced material: naive CD8+ T cells sorted from blood. The chain is built from TRBV4-1 and TRBJ1-5, with TRBD1 identical over 8 bases. The DNA for the CDR3 is TGCGCCAGCAGCCAAACAGGGGGACAGCCCCAGCATTTT. Encoded protein: CASSQTGGQPQHF.